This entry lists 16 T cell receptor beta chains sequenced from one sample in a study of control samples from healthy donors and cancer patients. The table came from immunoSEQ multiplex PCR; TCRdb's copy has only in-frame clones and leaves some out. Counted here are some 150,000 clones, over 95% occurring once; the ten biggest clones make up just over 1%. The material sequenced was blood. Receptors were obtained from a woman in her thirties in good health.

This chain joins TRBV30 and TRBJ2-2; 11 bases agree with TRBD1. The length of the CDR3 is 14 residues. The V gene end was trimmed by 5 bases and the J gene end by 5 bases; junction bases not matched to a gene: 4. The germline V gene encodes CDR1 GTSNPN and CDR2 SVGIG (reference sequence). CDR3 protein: CAWAGTGGTGELFF. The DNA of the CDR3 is TGTGCCTGGGCTGGGACAGGGGGTACCGGGGAGCTGTTTTTT. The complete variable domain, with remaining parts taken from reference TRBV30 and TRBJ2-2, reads SQTIHQWPATLVQPVGSPLSLECTVEGTSNPNLYWYRQAAGRGLQLLFYSVGIGQISSEVPQNLSASRPQDRQFILSSKKLLLSDSGFYLCAWAGTGGTGELFFGEGSRLTVL.

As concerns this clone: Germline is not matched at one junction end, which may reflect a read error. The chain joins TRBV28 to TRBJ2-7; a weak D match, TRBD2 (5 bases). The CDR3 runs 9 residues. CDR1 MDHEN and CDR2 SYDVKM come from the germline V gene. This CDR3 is CASKGTGSF. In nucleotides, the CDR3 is TGTGCCAGCAAGGGCACGGGATCTTTT.

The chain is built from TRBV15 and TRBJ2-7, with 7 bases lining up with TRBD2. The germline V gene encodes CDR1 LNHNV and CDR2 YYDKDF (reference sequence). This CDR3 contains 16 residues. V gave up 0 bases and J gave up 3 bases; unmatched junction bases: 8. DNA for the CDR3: TGTGCCACCAGCAGAGATTATGCCGCTAGCGGCTACGAGCAGTACTTC. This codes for CATSRDYAASGYEQYF. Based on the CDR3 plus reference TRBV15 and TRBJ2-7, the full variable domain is DAMVIQNPRYQVTQFGKPVTLSCSQTLNHNVMYWYQQKSSQAPKLLFHYYDKDFNNEADTPDNFQSRRPNTSFCFLDIRSPGLGDTAMYLCATSRDYAASGYEQYFGPGTRLTVT.

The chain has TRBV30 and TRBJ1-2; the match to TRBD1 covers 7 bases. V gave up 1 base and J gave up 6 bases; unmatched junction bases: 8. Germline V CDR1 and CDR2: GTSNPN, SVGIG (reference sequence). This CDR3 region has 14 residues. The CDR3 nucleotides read TGTGCCTGGAGTGGCCTGACAGGGACCCATGGCTACACCTTC. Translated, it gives CAWSGLTGTHGYTF.

CDR3 loop: CASSLGQLGRPASSYEQYF. The CDR3 DNA follows: TGTGCCAGCAGCTTAGGCCAATTGGGACGCCCCGCAAGCTCCTACGAGCAGTACTTC. The chain joins TRBV13 to TRBJ2-7; D is perhaps TRBD1 or TRBD2 (5 bases each). V was pared by 0 bases and J by 0 bases, with 21 bases between. There are 19 residues in the CDR3. The V gene's germline CDR1 is PRHDT and CDR2 FYEKMQ (reference sequence).

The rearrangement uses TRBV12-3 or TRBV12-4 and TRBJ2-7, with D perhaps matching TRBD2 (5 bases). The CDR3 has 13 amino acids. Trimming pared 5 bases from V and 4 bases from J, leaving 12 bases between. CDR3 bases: TGTGCCAGCAGTCCCGGAGGCCTTTACGAGCAGTACTTC. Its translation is CASSPGGLYEQYF.

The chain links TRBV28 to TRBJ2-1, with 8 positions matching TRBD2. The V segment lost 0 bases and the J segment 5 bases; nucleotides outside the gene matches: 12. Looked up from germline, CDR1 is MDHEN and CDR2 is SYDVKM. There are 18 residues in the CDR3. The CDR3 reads CASSLWGGWGSGDNEQFF. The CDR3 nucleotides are TGTGCCAGCAGTTTATGGGGTGGATGGGGTAGCGGGGACAATGAGCAGTTCTTC.

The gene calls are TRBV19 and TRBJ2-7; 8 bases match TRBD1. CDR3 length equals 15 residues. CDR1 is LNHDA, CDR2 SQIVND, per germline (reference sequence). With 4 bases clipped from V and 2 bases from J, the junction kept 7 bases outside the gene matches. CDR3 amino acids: CASSTRDRRPYEQYF. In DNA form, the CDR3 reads TGTGCCAGTAGTACCCGGGACAGGAGACCCTACGAGCAGTACTTC.

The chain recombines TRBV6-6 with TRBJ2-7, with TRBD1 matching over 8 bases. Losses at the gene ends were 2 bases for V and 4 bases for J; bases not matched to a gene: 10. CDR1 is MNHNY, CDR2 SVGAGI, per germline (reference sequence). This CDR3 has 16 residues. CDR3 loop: CASSYGVRTGPYEQYF. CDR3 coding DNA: TGTGCCAGCAGTTACGGGGTGCGGACAGGGCCTTACGAGCAGTACTTC.

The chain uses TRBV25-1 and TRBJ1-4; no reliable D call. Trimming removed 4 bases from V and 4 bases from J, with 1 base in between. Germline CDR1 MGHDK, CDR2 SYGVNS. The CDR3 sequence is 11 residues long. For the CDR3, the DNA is TGTGCCAGCAGTGTTAATGAAAAACTGTTTTTT. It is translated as CASSVNEKLFF.

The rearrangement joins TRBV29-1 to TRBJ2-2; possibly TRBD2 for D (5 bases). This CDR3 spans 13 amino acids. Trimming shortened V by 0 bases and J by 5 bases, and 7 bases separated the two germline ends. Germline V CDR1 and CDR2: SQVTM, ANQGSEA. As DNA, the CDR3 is TGCAGCGTTGAAGACTGGGAGACCGGGGAGCTGTTTTTT. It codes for CSVEDWETGELFF.

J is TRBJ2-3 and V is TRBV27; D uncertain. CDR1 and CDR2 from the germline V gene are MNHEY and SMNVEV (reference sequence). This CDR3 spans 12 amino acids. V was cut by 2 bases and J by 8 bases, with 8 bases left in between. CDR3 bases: TGTGCCAGCAGTTTACGCTGGGGTACGCAGTATTTT. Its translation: CASSLRWGTQYF.

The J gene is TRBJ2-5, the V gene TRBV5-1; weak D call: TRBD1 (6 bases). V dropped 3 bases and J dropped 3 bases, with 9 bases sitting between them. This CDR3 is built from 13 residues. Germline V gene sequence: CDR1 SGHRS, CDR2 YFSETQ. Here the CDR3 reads CASSSGDEETQYF. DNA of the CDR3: TGCGCCAGCAGCTCAGGGGATGAAGAGACCCAGTACTTC.

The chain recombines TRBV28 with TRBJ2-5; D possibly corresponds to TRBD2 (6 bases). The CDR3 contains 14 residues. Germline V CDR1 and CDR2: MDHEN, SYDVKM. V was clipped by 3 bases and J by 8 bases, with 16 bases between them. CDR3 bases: TGTGCCAGCAGTTTGGGTCTAGCGTTGAGTACCCAGTACTTC. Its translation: CASSLGLALSTQYF. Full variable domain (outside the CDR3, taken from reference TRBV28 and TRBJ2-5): DVKVTQSSRYLVKRTGEKVFLECVQDMDHENMFWYRQDPGLGLRLIYFSYDVKMKEKGDIPEGYSVSREKKERFSLILESASTNQTSMYLCASSLGLALSTQYFGPGTRLLVL.

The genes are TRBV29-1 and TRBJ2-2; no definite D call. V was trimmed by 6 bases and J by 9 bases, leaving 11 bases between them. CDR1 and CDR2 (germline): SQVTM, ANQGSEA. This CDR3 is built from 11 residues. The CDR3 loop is CSVLTGWELFF. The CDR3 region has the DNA TGCAGCGTGCTTACGGGCTGGGAGCTGTTTTTT.

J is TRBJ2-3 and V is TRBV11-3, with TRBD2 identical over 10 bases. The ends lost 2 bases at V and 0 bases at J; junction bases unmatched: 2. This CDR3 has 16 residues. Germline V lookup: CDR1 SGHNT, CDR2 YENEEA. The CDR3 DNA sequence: TGTGCCAGCAGCTTAACTAGCGGGGCTAGCACAGATACGCAGTATTTT. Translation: CASSLTSGASTDTQYF.